Listed here are 13 T cell receptor beta chains from one sample, sequenced in a study of identical twins. TCRdb reprocessed the 5' RACE reads with MiXCR, giving one entry per CDR3 protein. Of about 730,000 distinct CDR3 sequences listed, around 21% are singletons. This sample also appeared in a second study, on T cells expressing NK-cell markers.

The sequencing sample was made of PBMCs. The source of these receptors is a woman younger than 30 in good health.

This chain links TRBV12-3 or TRBV12-4 with TRBJ2-2; TRBD2 might be the D (5 bases). V was shortened by 4 bases and J by 7 bases, with 16 bases between the two germline ends. The CDR3 runs 15 residues. The chain's CDR3 is CASSSFRESGGELFF. DNA of the CDR3: TGTGCCAGCAGTTCCTTCCGGGAATCGGGCGGGGAGCTGTTTTTT.

The chain joins TRBV7-2 to TRBJ1-4, with D maybe TRBD1 (6 bases). Germline V gene lookup returns CDR1 SGHTA and CDR2 FQGNSA. This CDR3 spans 15 amino acids. V lost 4 bases and J 8 bases, leaving 17 bases between the germline ends. The CDR3 coding sequence is TGTGCCAGCAGCTCGGGGGCCTATCGGGGCGAAAAACTGTTTTTT. The encoded protein is CASSSGAYRGEKLFF.

The CDR3: CASSETPHLGGRNTEAFF. The CDR3 DNA sequence: TGCGCCAGCAGTGAGACCCCTCACCTAGGGGGTCGGAACACTGAAGCTTTCTTT. The chain recombines TRBV10-2 with TRBJ1-1; the D gene is possibly TRBD1 (6 bases). V was clipped by 2 bases and J by 1 base, with 20 bases between them. Per the germline V gene, CDR1 is WSHSY and CDR2 is SAAADI. The CDR3 runs 18 residues.

This clonotype was detected only a few times. The CDR3 spells CAWNGGYGYNEQFF. For the CDR3, the DNA is TGTGCCTGGAATGGGGGGTATGGCTACAATGAGCAGTTCTTC. This chain joins TRBV30 and TRBJ2-1; D might be TRBD2 (6 bases). The ends were cut back, 4 bases at V and 3 bases at J, with 13 bases in the middle. Germline V gene sequence: CDR1 GTSNPN, CDR2 SVGIG (reference sequence). The CDR3 is made up of 14 amino acids.

This clonotype was recorded a few times. The V and J genes are TRBV12-3 or TRBV12-4 and TRBJ2-2; 8 bases are shared with TRBD2. Trimming took 6 bases from V and 7 from J; bases not matched to a gene: 13. The CDR3 is 16 residues long. CDR3 loop: CASRTAGTRVGGELFF. CDR3 in DNA: TGTGCCAGCAGGACTGCCGGGACTAGGGTCGGCGGGGAGCTGTTTTTT.

The V gene is TRBV4-3, the J gene TRBJ2-3; 10 nucleotides line up with TRBD2. The CDR3 has 16 residues. CDR1 LGHNA and CDR2 YSLEER come from the germline V gene. J lost 2 bases, V lost 5 bases, and 7 bases had no gene match. The CDR3 here is CASSSRTSGTTDTQYF. The CDR3, as DNA: TGCGCCAGCAGCTCCCGGACTAGCGGAACCACAGATACGCAGTATTTT.

The V and J genes are TRBV4-1 and TRBJ2-7, with D unclear. Germline CDR1 is MGHRA and CDR2 is YSYEKL. This CDR3 comprises 12 residues. V lost 3 bases, J lost 6 bases, and 9 bases lay in between. CDR3 amino acids: CASSHLQGEQYF. The CDR3 nucleotides are TGCGCCAGCAGCCATCTTCAAGGCGAGCAGTACTTC.

In its sample, this clonotype was seen a few times. The chain uses TRBV7-6 and TRBJ2-1; maybe TRBD2 (5 bases). The CDR3 is 14 residues long. Germline V gives CDR1 SGHVS, CDR2 FNYEAQ. V was shortened by 5 bases and J by 7 bases, with 15 bases between the two germline ends. CDR3 amino acids: CASSAASGRNEQFF. In DNA, the CDR3 is TGTGCCAGCAGCGCAGCGAGCGGCCGTAATGAGCAGTTCTTC.

The table lists this clonotype with a few counts. The V and J genes are TRBV12-3 or TRBV12-4 and TRBJ2-7, with 7 bases fitting TRBD2. The CDR3 is 15 residues long. V gave up 5 bases and J gave up 2 bases; unmatched junction bases: 9. The CDR3 reads CASSPPGGPPYEQYF. The CDR3 region has the DNA TGTGCCAGCAGTCCCCCGGGGGGACCGCCCTACGAGCAGTACTTC.

V and J are TRBV6-1 and TRBJ2-1; 7 bases line up with TRBD2. Trimming at V came to 6 bases and at J to 2 bases, leaving 10 bases not matched to a gene. The CDR3 consists of 16 residues. Germline-derived CDR1 and CDR2 are MNHNS and SASEGT. DNA of the CDR3: TGTGCCAGCAGGGGGGGGTTAGGAAAGCCCTACAATGAGCAGTTCTTC. This codes for CASRGGLGKPYNEQFF.

This clonotype was observed at least ten times. The rearrangement uses TRBV20-1 and TRBJ1-2; 7 bases align to TRBD1. J lost 3 bases, V lost 5 bases, and 6 bases had no gene match. Germline lookup yields CDR1 DFQATT and CDR2 SNEGSKA (reference sequence). This CDR3 is built from 13 residues. The CDR3 bases are TGCAGTGCTCCCGGACAGGCACACTATGGCTACACCTTC. Translation: CSAPGQAHYGYTF.

Only a few counts were recorded for this clonotype. The V gene is TRBV15, the J gene TRBJ2-2; 9 bases match TRBD2. The ends lost 7 bases at V and 7 bases at J; junction bases unmatched: 7. This CDR3 comprises 14 residues. The germline CDR1 and CDR2 sequences are LNHNV and YYDKDF (reference sequence). CDR3 sequence: CATMSKRGVGELFF. DNA for the CDR3: TGTGCCACCATGTCTAAGCGGGGGGTCGGGGAGCTGTTTTTT.

This clonotype was counted between two and nine times. CDR3 sequence reads: CSAGGLAGGPGLGEQYF. Written as DNA, the CDR3 is TGCAGTGCAGGGGGACTAGCGGGAGGGCCGGGGTTGGGCGAGCAGTACTTC. V is TRBV20-1 and J is TRBJ2-7; the match to TRBD2 covers 16 bases. After removal of 6 bases from V and 6 bases from J, the junction contained 14 bases not matched to a gene. The CDR3 is 17 residues long. Looked up from germline, CDR1 is DFQATT and CDR2 is SNEGSKA (reference sequence).